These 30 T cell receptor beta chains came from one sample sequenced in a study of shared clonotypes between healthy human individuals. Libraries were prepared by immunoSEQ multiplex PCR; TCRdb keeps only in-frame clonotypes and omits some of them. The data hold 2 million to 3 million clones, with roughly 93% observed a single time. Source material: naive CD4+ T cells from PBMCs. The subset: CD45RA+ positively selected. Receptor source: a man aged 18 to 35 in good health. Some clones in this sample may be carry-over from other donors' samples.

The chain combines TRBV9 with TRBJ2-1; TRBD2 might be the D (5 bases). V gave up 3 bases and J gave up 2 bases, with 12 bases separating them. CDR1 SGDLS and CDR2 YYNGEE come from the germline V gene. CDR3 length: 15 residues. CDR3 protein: CASSAGLLTYNEQFF. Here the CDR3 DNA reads TGTGCCAGCAGCGCAGGACTGTTGACCTACAATGAGCAGTTCTTC.

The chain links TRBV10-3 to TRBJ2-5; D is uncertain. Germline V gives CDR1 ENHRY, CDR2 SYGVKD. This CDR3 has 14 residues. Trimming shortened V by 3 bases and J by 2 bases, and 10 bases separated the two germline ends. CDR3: CAISERYSQETQYF. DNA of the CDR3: TGTGCCATCAGTGAAAGGTACAGTCAAGAGACCCAGTACTTC.

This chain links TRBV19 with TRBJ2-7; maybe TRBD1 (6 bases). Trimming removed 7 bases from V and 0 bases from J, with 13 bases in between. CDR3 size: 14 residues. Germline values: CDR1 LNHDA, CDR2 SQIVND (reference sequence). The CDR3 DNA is TGTGCCAGTAATGCGATGACAGGCTCCTACGAGCAGTACTTC. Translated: CASNAMTGSYEQYF.

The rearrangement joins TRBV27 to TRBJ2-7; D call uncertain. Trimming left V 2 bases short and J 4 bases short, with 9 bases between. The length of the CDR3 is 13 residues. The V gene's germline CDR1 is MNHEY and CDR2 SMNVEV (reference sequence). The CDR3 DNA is TGTGCCAGCAGTTTAGGGCCCTTTTACGAGCAGTACTTC. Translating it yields CASSLGPFYEQYF.

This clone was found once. CDR3 sequence: CASSQAALGLNYGYTF. CDR3 bases: TGCGCCAGCAGCCAAGCGGCTCTCGGACTAAACTATGGCTACACCTTC. This sequence joins TRBV4-1 and TRBJ1-2, with D hard to call. CDR1 and CDR2 (germline): MGHRA, YSYEKL. The CDR3 extends over 16 amino acids. Trimming removed 1 base at V and 2 bases at J, with 14 bases between.

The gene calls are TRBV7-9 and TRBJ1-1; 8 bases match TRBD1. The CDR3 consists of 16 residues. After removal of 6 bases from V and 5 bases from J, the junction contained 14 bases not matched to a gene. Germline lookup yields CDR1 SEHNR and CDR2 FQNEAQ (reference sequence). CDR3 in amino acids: CASSYGRQGRETEAFF. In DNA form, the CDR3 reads TGTGCCAGCAGTTATGGCCGACAGGGGAGAGAGACTGAAGCTTTCTTT.

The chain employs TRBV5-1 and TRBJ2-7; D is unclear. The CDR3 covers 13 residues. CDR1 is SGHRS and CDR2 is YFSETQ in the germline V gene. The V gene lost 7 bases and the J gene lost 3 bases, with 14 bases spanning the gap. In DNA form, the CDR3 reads TGCGCCAGCTCGTGGACGGTTAACTACGAGCAGTACTTC. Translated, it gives CASSWTVNYEQYF.

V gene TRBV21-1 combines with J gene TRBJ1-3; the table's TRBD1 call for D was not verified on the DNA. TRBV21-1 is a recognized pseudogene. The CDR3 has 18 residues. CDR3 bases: TGTGCCAGCAGCAAAGCTAGGTACAGCCCGGACTCTGGAAACACCATATATTTT. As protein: CASSKARYSPDSGNTIYF.

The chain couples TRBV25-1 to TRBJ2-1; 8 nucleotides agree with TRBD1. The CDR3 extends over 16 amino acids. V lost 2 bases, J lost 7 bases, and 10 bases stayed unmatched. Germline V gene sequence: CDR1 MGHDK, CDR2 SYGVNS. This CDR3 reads CASSERGGQGGNEQFF. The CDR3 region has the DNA TGTGCCAGCAGTGAAAGGGGAGGACAGGGAGGAAATGAGCAGTTCTTC.

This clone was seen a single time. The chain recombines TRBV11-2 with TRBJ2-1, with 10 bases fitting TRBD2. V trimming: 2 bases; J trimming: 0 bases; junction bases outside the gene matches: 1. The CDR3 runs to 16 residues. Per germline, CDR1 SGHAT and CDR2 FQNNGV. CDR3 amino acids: CASSLTSGISYNEQFF. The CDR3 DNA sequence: TGTGCCAGCAGCTTAACTAGCGGGATCTCCTACAATGAGCAGTTCTTC.

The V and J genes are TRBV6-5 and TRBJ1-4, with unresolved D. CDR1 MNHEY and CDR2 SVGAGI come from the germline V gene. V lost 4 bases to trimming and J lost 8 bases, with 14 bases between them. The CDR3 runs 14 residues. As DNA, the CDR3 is TGTGCCAGCAGTTCTTACGAAAGTCGGGAAAAACTGTTTTTT. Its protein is CASSSYESREKLFF.

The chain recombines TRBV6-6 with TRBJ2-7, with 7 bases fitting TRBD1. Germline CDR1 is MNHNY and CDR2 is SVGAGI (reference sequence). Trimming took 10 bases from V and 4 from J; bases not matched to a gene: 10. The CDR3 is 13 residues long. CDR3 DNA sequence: TGTGCCACCAGGGACAGTAACCTTTACGAGCAGTACTTC. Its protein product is CATRDSNLYEQYF.

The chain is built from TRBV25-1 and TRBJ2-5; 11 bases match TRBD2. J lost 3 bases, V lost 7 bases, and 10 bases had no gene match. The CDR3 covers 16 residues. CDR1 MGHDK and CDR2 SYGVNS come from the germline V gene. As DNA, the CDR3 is TGTGCCAGCAACCAACAGATAGCGGGAGGGGAAGAGACCCAGTACTTC. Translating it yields CASNQQIAGGEETQYF.

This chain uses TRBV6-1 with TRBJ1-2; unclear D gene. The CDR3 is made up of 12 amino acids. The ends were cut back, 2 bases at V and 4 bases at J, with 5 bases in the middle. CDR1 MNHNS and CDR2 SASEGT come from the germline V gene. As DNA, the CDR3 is TGTGCCAGCAGTGAACCCAGCTATGGCTACACCTTC. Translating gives CASSEPSYGYTF.

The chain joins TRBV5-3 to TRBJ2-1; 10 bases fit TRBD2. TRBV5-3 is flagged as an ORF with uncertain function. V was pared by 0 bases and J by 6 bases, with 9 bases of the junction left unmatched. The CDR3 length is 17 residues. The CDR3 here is CARSLGLAGERGNEQFF. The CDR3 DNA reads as TGTGCCAGAAGCTTGGGGCTAGCGGGAGAGCGTGGCAATGAGCAGTTCTTC.

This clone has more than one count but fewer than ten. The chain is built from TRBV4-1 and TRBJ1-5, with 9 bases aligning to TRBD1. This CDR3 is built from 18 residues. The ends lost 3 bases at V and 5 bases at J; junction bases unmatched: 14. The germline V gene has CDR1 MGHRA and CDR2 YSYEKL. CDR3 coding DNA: TGCGCCAGCAGCCAGGTGGTGTCCGGGACAGGGACGGATCAGCCCCAGCATTTT. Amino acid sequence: CASSQVVSGTGTDQPQHF.

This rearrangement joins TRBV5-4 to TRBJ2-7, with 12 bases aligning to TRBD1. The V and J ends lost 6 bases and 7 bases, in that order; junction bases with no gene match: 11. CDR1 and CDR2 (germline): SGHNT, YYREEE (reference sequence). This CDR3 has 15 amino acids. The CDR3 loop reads CASIHGTGGAREQYF. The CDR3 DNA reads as TGTGCCAGCATTCACGGGACAGGGGGCGCGAGGGAGCAGTACTTC.

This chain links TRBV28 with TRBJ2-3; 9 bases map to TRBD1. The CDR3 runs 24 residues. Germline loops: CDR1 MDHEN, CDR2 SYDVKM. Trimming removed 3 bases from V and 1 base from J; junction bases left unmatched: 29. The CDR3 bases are TGTGCCAGCAGTTTCGGTTCGACGGGGAGAATTTACAGGACAGGGGAAGTCGGCACAGATACGCAGTATTTT. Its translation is CASSFGSTGRIYRTGEVGTDTQYF.

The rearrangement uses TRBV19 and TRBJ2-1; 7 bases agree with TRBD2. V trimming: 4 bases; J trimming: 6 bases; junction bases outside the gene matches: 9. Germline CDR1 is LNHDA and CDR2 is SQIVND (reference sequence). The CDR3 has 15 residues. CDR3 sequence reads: CASSTRLAPSNEQFF. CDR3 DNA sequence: TGTGCCAGTAGTACCCGACTAGCCCCGAGCAATGAGCAGTTCTTC.

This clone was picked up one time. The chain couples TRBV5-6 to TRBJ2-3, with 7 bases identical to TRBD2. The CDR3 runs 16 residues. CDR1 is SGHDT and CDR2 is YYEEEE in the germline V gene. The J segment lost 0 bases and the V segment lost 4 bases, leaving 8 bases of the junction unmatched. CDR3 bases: TGTGCCAGCAGCCTGGTACTAGCGTCTAGCACAGATACGCAGTATTTT. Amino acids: CASSLVLASSTDTQYF.

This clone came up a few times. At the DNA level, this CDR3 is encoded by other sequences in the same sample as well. CDR3 loop: CASSLELAKNIQYF. Here the CDR3 DNA reads TGCGCCAGCAGCTTGGAGCTAGCCAAAAACATTCAGTACTTC. This chain joins TRBV5-1 and TRBJ2-4; D unclear. The V end lost 0 bases, the J end lost 0 bases, and 4 bases lay between the germline ends. The CDR3 runs 14 residues. Germline V lookup: CDR1 SGHRS, CDR2 YFSETQ.

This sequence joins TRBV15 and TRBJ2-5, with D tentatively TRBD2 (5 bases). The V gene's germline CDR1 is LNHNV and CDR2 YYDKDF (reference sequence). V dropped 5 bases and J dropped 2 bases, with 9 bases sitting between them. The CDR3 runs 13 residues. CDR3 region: CATSGSRQETQYF. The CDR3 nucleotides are TGTGCCACCAGCGGGAGCCGGCAAGAGACCCAGTACTTC.

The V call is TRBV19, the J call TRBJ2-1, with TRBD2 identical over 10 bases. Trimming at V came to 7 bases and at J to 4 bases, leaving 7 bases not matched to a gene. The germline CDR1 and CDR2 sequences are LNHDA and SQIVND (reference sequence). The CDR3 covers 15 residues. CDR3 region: CASMAGTSEYNEQFF. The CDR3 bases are TGTGCCAGTATGGCCGGGACTAGCGAGTACAATGAGCAGTTCTTC.

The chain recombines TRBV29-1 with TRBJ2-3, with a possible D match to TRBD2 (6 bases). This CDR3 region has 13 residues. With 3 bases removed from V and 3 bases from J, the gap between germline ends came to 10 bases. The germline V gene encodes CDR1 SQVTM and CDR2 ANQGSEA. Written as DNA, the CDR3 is TGCAGCGTTGAGCGGGACTCTACAGATACGCAGTATTTT. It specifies CSVERDSTDTQYF.

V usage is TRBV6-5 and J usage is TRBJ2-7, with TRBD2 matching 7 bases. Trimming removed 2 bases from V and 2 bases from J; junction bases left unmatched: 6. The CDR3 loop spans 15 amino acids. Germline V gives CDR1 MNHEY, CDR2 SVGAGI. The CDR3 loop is CASSYEGGSTYEQYF. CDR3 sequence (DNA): TGTGCCAGCAGTTACGAAGGCGGGAGTACCTACGAGCAGTACTTC.

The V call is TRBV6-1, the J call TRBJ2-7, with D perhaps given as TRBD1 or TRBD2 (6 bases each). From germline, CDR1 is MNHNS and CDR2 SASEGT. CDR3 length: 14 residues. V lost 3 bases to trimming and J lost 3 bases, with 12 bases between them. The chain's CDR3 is CASSDFGGGYEQYF. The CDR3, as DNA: TGTGCCAGCAGTGATTTCGGAGGGGGCTACGAGCAGTACTTC.

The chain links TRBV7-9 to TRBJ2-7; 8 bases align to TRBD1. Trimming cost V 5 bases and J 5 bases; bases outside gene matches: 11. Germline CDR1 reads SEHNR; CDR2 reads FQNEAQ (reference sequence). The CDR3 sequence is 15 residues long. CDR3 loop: CASSTRTGKGDEQYF. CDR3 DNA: TGTGCCAGCAGCACACGGACAGGGAAAGGAGACGAGCAGTACTTC.

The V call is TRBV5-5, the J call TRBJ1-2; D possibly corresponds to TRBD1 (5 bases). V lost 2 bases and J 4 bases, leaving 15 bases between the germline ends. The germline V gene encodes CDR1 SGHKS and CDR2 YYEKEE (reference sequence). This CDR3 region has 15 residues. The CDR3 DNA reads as TGTGCCAGCAGCTTAGCAACAGGCCGCTCCTATGGCTACACCTTC. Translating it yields CASSLATGRSYGYTF.

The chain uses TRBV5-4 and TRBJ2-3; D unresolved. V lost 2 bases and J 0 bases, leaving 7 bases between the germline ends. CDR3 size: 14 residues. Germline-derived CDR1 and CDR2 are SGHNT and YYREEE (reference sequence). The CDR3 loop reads CASSLNPSTDTQYF. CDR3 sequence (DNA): TGTGCCAGCAGCTTAAACCCTAGCACAGATACGCAGTATTTT.

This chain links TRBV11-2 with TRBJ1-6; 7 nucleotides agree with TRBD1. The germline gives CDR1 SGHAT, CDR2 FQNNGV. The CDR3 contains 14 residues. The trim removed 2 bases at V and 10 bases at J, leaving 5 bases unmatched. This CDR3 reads CASSLLQGRSPLHF. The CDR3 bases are TGTGCCAGCAGCTTATTACAGGGGAGATCACCCCTCCACTTT.